Listed here is a single T cell receptor beta chain. The antigen is not known. These data come from a study of CD8+ T cells in alopecia areata. Regarding the study as a whole: Especially in alopecia totalis/universalis, lesional scalp showed greater clonality than normal scalp did. Besides other cells, scalp samples also yield sequences of resident alphabeta T cells from normal skin.

V shed 4 bases, J shed 10 bases, and the junction held 5 bases outside the gene matches. Germline values: CDR1 MNHEY, CDR2 SMNVEV (reference sequence). The CDR3 length is 14 residues. cDNA serving as the sequencing template came from extracted, reverse transcribed RNA. Sequencing was performed with immunoSEQ multiplex PCR; in TCRdb, only in-frame clones are kept and a portion is missing. Of about 250,000 clones listed, 60% are singletons. The treatment: oral pan-JAK inhibitor, 5-10 mg twice daily. Lesional scalp punch biopsies and peripheral blood came from alopecia areata patients. The chain employs TRBV27 and TRBJ1-6; TRBD1 agrees at 9 bases. The starting material was CD4+ T cells sorted from blood, obtained at approximately week 51, from a patient treated with tofacitinib. The clonotype comes from a human donor with alopecia areata. The CDR3 spells CASSWTGVQSPLHF. The CDR3 DNA reads TGTGCCAGCAGTTGGACAGGGGTGCAATCACCCCTCCACTTT.